This entry lists 8 T cell receptor beta chains sequenced from one sample in a study of T cell responses to AZD1222 COVID-19 vaccine. The table came from immunoSEQ multiplex PCR; TCRdb's copy has only in-frame clones and leaves some out. The sample includes 100,000 to 150,000 clones, approximately 91% of them seen just once. Sample: peripheral blood, taken 28 days after the second AZD1222 dose. The receptors were sampled from an adult who received the AZD1222 COVID-19 vaccine.

The chain combines TRBV3-1 (or the pseudogene TRBV3-2) with TRBJ1-6; D is perhaps TRBD1 (5 bases). CDR1 and CDR2 from the germline V gene are LGHDT and YNNKEL (reference sequence). Trimming pared 4 bases from V and 14 bases from J, leaving 12 bases between. The CDR3 has 12 residues. CDR3 sequence (DNA): TGTGCCAGCAGCCTAGGGGCCGGGACCCTCCACTTT. Its protein is CASSLGAGTLHF.

The V and J genes are TRBV27 and TRBJ2-3, with 9 bases matching TRBD2. Unmatched junction bases numbered 4, after V lost 0 bases and J lost 3 bases. This CDR3 is built from 16 residues. CDR1 and CDR2 (germline): MNHEY, SMNVEV (reference sequence). The CDR3 here is CASSLSTSGRTDTQYF. Written as DNA, the CDR3 is TGTGCCAGCAGTTTATCGACGAGCGGGAGGACAGATACGCAGTATTTT.

The chain combines TRBV7-3 with TRBJ1-3; D unclear. V was clipped by 1 base and J by 4 bases, with 17 bases between them. CDR1 is SGHTA and CDR2 is FQGTGA in the germline V gene. The CDR3 has 17 amino acids. The CDR3 protein is CASSLNLPPLGGNTIYF. The CDR3 DNA sequence: TGTGCCAGCAGCTTAAATCTCCCTCCCTTAGGGGGAAACACCATATATTTT.

The chain joins TRBV5-5 to TRBJ2-7, with D unclear. From germline, CDR1 is SGHKS and CDR2 YYEKEE (reference sequence). CDR3 length equals 13 residues. Trimming shortened V by 2 bases and J by 5 bases, and 11 bases separated the two germline ends. The CDR3 loop is CASSFAGSDEQYF. The CDR3 nucleotides read TGTGCCAGCAGCTTTGCAGGATCCGACGAGCAGTACTTC.

This chain joins TRBV10-3 and TRBJ2-1, with 8 bases matching TRBD2. J gave up 6 bases and V 3 bases, and 10 bases lay outside the gene matches. There are 16 residues in the CDR3. Per the germline V gene, CDR1 is ENHRY and CDR2 is SYGVKD. This chain's CDR3 is CAISDRAGVRGNEQFF. Written as DNA, the CDR3 is TGTGCCATCAGTGACCGAGCGGGAGTCCGAGGCAATGAGCAGTTCTTC.

J is TRBJ2-3 and V is TRBV5-1, with D perhaps matching TRBD1 or TRBD2 (5 bases each). CDR3 length: 14 amino acids. The germline V gene has CDR1 SGHRS and CDR2 YFSETQ. Trimming removed 0 bases from V and 10 bases from J, with 15 bases in between. The CDR3 loop is CASSLGSGPGPQYF. CDR3 sequence (DNA): TGCGCCAGCAGCTTGGGTTCGGGACCCGGGCCGCAGTATTTT.

The chain links TRBV2 to TRBJ2-3, with D hard to call. V lost 4 bases and J 1 base, leaving 12 bases between the germline ends. CDR1 is SNHLY and CDR2 is FYNNEI in the germline V gene. The CDR3 totals 15 residues. The CDR3 loop is CASSVQVRGTDTQYF. The DNA of the CDR3 is TGTGCCAGCAGTGTCCAAGTCCGTGGCACAGATACGCAGTATTTT.

The rearrangement links TRBV6-5 to TRBJ1-2; 9 bases line up with TRBD1. The germline gives CDR1 MNHEY, CDR2 SVGAGI. The V segment lost 6 bases and the J segment 2 bases; nucleotides outside the gene matches: 7. This CDR3 comprises 15 residues. The CDR3 reads CASSPPGQGNYGYTF. The CDR3 DNA sequence: TGTGCCAGCAGCCCACCCGGACAGGGGAACTATGGCTACACCTTC.